A single sample is the source of the 8 T cell receptor beta chains below, sequenced in a study of blood T cell repertoires in COVID-19. Using immunoSEQ multiplex PCR, the repertoire was profiled, and TCRdb retains in-frame clones only, with some absent. The sample shows 500,000 or so clones, about nine tenths of them seen only once. The specimen sequenced was PBMCs or T cells enriched from blood (not recorded which). The origin of the receptors is a woman aged 18-29 years who had recovered from COVID-19.

The chain combines TRBV18 with TRBJ1-1, with 8 bases lining up with TRBD1. This CDR3 has 14 residues. Germline-derived CDR1 and CDR2 are KGHSH and LQKENI. Trimming at V came to 0 bases and at J to 6 bases, leaving 3 bases not matched to a gene. The DNA for the CDR3 is TGTGCCAGCTCACCACCGACAGGGGACGCTGAAGCTTTCTTT. This codes for CASSPPTGDAEAFF.

CDR3 in DNA: TGTGCCAGCAGCTTGGGTCGGGACAGGGGGTCCGAGCAGTACTTC. Translating it yields CASSLGRDRGSEQYF. The chain combines TRBV11-2 with TRBJ2-7; 11 bases align to TRBD1. This CDR3 comprises 15 residues. In germline, CDR1 is SGHAT, CDR2 FQNNGV. After removal of 3 bases from V and 6 bases from J, the junction contained 7 bases not matched to a gene.

This chain uses TRBV12-3 or TRBV12-4 with TRBJ1-4; no clear D. Deletions cut 3 bases from V and 7 bases from J, with 6 bases between. CDR3 length: 12 amino acids. CDR3 DNA: TGTGCCAGCAGTTTTGAGGGTGAAAAACTGTTTTTT. This sequence encodes CASSFEGEKLFF.

The chain employs TRBV24-1 and TRBJ1-2, with D perhaps matching TRBD1 (5 bases). CDR1 KGHDR and CDR2 SFDVKD come from the germline V gene. Deletions cut 7 bases from V and 1 base from J, with 18 bases between. The length of the CDR3 is 16 residues. The CDR3 nucleotides read TGTGCCACCAGGACGCTGACAGACCAATATAACTATGGCTACACCTTC. It is translated as CATRTLTDQYNYGYTF.

The CDR3 DNA is TGTGCCAGCAGCTTAAATAGCGGGGTGGGTGGAGAGACCCAGTACTTC. As protein: CASSLNSGVGGETQYF. This chain uses TRBV11-2 with TRBJ2-5; 8 bases fit TRBD2. The CDR3 has 16 residues. Trimming at V came to 2 bases and at J to 4 bases, leaving 9 bases not matched to a gene. The germline gives CDR1 SGHAT, CDR2 FQNNGV.

The V and J genes are TRBV27 and TRBJ2-7; 8 nucleotides line up with TRBD2. CDR1 is MNHEY, CDR2 SMNVEV, per germline (reference sequence). CDR3 length: 16 amino acids. Germline trimming cut 5 bases from V and 2 bases from J; bases unmatched to any gene: 11. The CDR3 here is CASSLSILAGTYEQYF. Here the CDR3 DNA reads TGTGCCAGCAGTCTGAGCATCCTAGCGGGCACCTACGAGCAGTACTTC.

This clone has only one observation. V usage is TRBV25-1 and J usage is TRBJ2-1, with 10 bases identical to TRBD1. Germline V gene data show CDR1 as MGHDK and CDR2 as SYGVNS. Losses at the gene ends were 7 bases for V and 9 bases for J; bases not matched to a gene: 12. The CDR3 totals 15 residues. The CDR3 sequence: CASTSGTGELSEQFF. CDR3 coding DNA: TGTGCCAGCACATCCGGGACAGGGGAGTTGAGTGAGCAGTTCTTC.

The genes are TRBV11-1 and TRBJ2-3; 8 bases line up with TRBD1. Per the germline V gene, CDR1 is SGHAT and CDR2 is FQDESV (reference sequence). The CDR3 covers 14 residues. With V trimmed by 3 bases and J by 5 bases, 4 bases remained unmatched. CDR3: CASSFGTGRDTQYF. The CDR3 DNA is TGTGCCAGCAGCTTCGGGACAGGACGAGATACGCAGTATTTT.